The rows below give T cell receptor beta chains drawn from one sample of a study of blood T cell repertoires in COVID-19. The protocol was immunoSEQ multiplex PCR, while the TCRdb copy is restricted to in-frame clones and leaves out a portion. The data show around 190,000 clones, 85% seen once. Input material: peripheral blood. Source of these receptors: a woman aged 60 to 75 with acute or convalescent COVID-19. Both conserved end residues are part of each CDR3. Each record gives: V gene, clone size, J gene, D gene, CDR3 DNA, CDR3 protein. A D gene is named only where the DNA matches it firmly. Some rows mark clone size as missing; the rest say once, few, many or name a class of expanded clone.

v_call: TRBV6-1; clone_size: .; j_call: TRBJ1-5; d_call: .; cdr3_nt: TGTGCCAGCAGTGAAGGAATGGGAGGACCCCGGGGTCAGCCCCAGCATTTT; cdr3_aa: CASSEGMGGPRGQPQHF
v_call: TRBV28; clone_size: .; j_call: TRBJ1-2; d_call: TRBD1; cdr3_nt: TGTGCCAGCAGGGCAACCGGGACAGACTATGGCTACACCTTC; cdr3_aa: CASRATGTDYGYTF
v_call: TRBV27; clone_size: .; j_call: TRBJ2-4; d_call: .; cdr3_nt: TGTGCCAGCAGTTTATCTAGAGGAGCCAAAAACATTCAGTACTTC; cdr3_aa: CASSLSRGAKNIQYF
v_call: TRBV6-5; clone_size: .; j_call: TRBJ2-1; d_call: TRBD2; cdr3_nt: TGTGCCAGCAGTTACTCGACGGGGGGCTCCTACAATGAGCAGTTCTTC; cdr3_aa: CASSYSTGGSYNEQFF
v_call: TRBV5-8; clone_size: once; j_call: TRBJ2-1; d_call: TRBD2; cdr3_nt: TGTGCCAGCAGCTGGTTGGACAGGGGTGCTAGCGGGAGGGATAATGAGCAGTTCTTC; cdr3_aa: CASSWLDRGASGRDNEQFF
v_call: TRBV20-1; clone_size: .; j_call: TRBJ2-1; d_call: TRBD2; cdr3_nt: TGCAGTGCTAGTTTGGCGGGAGGTTACAATGAGCAGTTCTTC; cdr3_aa: CSASLAGGYNEQFF
v_call: TRBV27; clone_size: .; j_call: TRBJ2-1; d_call: TRBD1; cdr3_nt: TGTGCCAGCAGCCAACGGGGACAGCTCTACAATGAGCAGTTCTTC; cdr3_aa: CASSQRGQLYNEQFF
v_call: TRBV5-1; clone_size: .; j_call: TRBJ2-1; d_call: TRBD2; cdr3_nt: TGCGCCAGCAACCCCTCGCTAGCGGACAATGAGCAGTTCTTC; cdr3_aa: CASNPSLADNEQFF
v_call: TRBV27; clone_size: .; j_call: TRBJ1-5; d_call: .; cdr3_nt: TGTGCCAGCAGTTTCTTGGGGAAGGGAGAGCAGCCCCAGCATTTT; cdr3_aa: CASSFLGKGEQPQHF
v_call: TRBV6-6; clone_size: .; j_call: TRBJ1-4; d_call: TRBD1; cdr3_nt: TGTGCCAGCAGTACAAACGACAGGGCGGGGGAAAAACTGTTTTTT; cdr3_aa: CASSTNDRAGEKLFF
v_call: TRBV7-3; clone_size: .; j_call: TRBJ2-1; d_call: TRBD2; cdr3_nt: TGTGCCAGCGCGATCCTAGCGGGAGGGGGAGAGAATGAGCAGTTCTTC; cdr3_aa: CASAILAGGGENEQFF
v_call: TRBV28; clone_size: .; j_call: TRBJ2-3; d_call: TRBD1; cdr3_nt: TGTGCCAGCAGCCTTGACAGGGGACCCGCAAGAGATACGCAGTATTTT; cdr3_aa: CASSLDRGPARDTQYF
v_call: TRBV19; clone_size: few; j_call: TRBJ1-6; d_call: .; cdr3_nt: TGTGCCAGTAGTCCGGGGAGGATAGGGTCACCCCTCCACTTT; cdr3_aa: CASSPGRIGSPLHF
v_call: TRBV7-8; clone_size: .; j_call: TRBJ1-4; d_call: TRBD1; cdr3_nt: TGTGCCAGCAGCTTACGGGACAGACTGTATGAAAAACTGTTTTTT; cdr3_aa: CASSLRDRLYEKLFF
v_call: TRBV2; clone_size: .; j_call: TRBJ1-5; d_call: TRBD1; cdr3_nt: TGTGCCAGCATGAGACAGGGGAATCAGCCCCAGCATTTT; cdr3_aa: CASMRQGNQPQHF
v_call: TRBV25-1; clone_size: .; j_call: TRBJ1-1; d_call: .; cdr3_nt: TGTGCCAGCAGCAGGGGCGGGGGTATGAACACTGAAGCTTTCTTT; cdr3_aa: CASSRGGGMNTEAFF
v_call: TRBV9; clone_size: .; j_call: TRBJ1-1; d_call: .; cdr3_nt: TGTGCCAGCAGCGTGGGGGGATCGCGCACTGAAGCTTTCTTT; cdr3_aa: CASSVGGSRTEAFF
v_call: TRBV6-6; clone_size: .; j_call: TRBJ1-2; d_call: .; cdr3_nt: TGTGCCAGCACCCCGCAGAGCCCGGGAACCGGGGGCTACACCTTC; cdr3_aa: CASTPQSPGTGGYTF
v_call: TRBV19; clone_size: .; j_call: TRBJ2-1; d_call: .; cdr3_nt: TGTGCCAGTAGTATAACGGCTAGCGCTACGAGGGATGAGCAGTTCTTC; cdr3_aa: CASSITASATRDEQFF
v_call: TRBV11-2; clone_size: .; j_call: TRBJ2-1; d_call: TRBD2; cdr3_nt: TGTGCCAGCAGCTTAGGTGCGGGAGGGAACAATGAGCAGTTCTTC; cdr3_aa: CASSLGAGGNNEQFF
v_call: TRBV18; clone_size: .; j_call: TRBJ2-1; d_call: .; cdr3_nt: TGTGCCAGCTCACGAACAGAAAATGAGCAGTTCTTC; cdr3_aa: CASSRTENEQFF
v_call: TRBV30; clone_size: .; j_call: TRBJ1-6; d_call: TRBD1; cdr3_nt: TGTGCCTGGAGCGATGGACAGGGGGCTTCACCCCTCCACTTT; cdr3_aa: CAWSDGQGASPLHF